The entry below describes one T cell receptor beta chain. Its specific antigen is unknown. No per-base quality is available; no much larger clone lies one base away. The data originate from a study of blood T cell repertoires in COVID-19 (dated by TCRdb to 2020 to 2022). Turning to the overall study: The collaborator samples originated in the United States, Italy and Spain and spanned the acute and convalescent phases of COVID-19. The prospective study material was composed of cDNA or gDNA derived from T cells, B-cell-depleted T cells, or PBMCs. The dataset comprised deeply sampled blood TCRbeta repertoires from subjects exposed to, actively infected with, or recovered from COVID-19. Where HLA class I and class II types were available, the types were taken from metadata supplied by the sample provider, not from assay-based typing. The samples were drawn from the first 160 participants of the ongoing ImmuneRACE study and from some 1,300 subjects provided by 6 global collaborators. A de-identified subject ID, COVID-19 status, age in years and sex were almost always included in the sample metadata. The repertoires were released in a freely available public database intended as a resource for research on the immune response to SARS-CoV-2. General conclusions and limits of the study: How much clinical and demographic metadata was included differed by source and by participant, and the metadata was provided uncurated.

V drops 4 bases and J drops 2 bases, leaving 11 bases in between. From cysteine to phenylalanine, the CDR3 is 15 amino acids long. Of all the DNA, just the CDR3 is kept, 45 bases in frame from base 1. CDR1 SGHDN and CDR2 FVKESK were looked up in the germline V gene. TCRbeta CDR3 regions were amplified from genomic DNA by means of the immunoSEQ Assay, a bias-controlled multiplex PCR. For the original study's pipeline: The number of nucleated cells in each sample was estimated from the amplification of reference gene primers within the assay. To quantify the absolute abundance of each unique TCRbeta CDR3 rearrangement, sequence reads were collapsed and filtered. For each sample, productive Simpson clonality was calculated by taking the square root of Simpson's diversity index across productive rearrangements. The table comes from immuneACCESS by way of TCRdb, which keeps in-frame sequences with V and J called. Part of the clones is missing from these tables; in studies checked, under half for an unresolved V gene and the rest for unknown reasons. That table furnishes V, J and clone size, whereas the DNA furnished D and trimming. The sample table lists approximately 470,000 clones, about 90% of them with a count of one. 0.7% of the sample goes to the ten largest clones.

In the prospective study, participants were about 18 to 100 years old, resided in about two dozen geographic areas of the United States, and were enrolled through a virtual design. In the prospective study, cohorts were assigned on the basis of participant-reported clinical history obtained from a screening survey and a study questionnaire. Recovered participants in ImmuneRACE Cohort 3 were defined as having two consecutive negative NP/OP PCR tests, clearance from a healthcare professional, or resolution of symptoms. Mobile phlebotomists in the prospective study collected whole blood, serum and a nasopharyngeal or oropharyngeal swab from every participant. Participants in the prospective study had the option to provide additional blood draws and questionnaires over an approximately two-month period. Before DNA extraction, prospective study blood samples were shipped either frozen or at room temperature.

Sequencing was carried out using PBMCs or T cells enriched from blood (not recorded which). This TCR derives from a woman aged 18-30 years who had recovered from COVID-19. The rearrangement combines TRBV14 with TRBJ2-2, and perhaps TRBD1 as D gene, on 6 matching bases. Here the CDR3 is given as CASSLGQINTGELFF. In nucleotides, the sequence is TGTGCCAGCAGCCTTGGACAGATAAACACCGGGGAGCTGTTTTTT.